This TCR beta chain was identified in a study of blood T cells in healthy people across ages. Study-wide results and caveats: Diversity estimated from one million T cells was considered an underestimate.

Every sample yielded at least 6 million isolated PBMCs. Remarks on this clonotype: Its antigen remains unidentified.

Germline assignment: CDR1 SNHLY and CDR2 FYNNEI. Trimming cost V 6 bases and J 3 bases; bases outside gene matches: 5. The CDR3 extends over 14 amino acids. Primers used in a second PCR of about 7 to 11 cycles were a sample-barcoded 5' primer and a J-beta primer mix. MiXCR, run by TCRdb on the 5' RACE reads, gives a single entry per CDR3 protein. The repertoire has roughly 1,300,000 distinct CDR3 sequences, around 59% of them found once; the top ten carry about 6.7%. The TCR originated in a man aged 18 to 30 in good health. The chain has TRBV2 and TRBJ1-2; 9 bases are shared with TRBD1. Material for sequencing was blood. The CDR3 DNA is TGTGCCAGCAGACACAGGGGGCTCGACTATGGCTACACCTTC. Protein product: CASRHRGLDYGYTF.